This T cell receptor beta chain is drawn from a study of regulatory T cells in long-lasting Graves disease. V was pared by 5 bases and J by 5 bases, with 15 bases between. This CDR3 has 14 amino acids. Per the germline V gene, CDR1 is SGHTA and CDR2 is FQGTGA. Researchers made TCR beta libraries by using iRepertoire HTBI primers and running Arm-PCR on CDR3 regions. One entry per CDR3 protein, called by TCRdb with MiXCR from the multiplex PCR reads. The profile shows about 450,000 distinct CDR3 sequences, about 20% of them singletons. Regarding time point: persistent/refractory GD, antithyroid drugs over 5 years with positive TRAb. Generation of the TCR library employed RNA extracted from PBMCs. This clonotype was counted a few times.

The V and J genes are TRBV7-3 and TRBJ1-1, with D possibly being TRBD1 (5 bases). The sequence came from a female donor with Graves disease. This specimen consisted of peripheral blood mononuclear cells (PBMCs), obtained when the disease was refractory, from a patient treated with antithyroid drugs. Here the CDR3 reads CASSPAGRVTEAFF. The DNA for the CDR3 is TGTGCCAGCAGCCCAGCAGGGAGGGTTACTGAAGCTTTCTTT.